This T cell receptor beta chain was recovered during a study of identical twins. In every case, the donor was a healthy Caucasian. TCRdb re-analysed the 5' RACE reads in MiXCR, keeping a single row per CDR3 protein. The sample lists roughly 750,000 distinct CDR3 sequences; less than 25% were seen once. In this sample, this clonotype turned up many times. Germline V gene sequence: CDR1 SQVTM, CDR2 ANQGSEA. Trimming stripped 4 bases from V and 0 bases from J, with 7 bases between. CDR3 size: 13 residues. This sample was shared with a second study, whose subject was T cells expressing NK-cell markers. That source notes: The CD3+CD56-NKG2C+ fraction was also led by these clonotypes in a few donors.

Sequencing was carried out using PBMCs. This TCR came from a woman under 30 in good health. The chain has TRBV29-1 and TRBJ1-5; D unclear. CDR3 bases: TGCAGCGTTGGGGAGCTTAGCAATCAGCCCCAGCATTTT. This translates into CSVGELSNQPQHF.